This T cell receptor (beta chain) was recovered during a study of cytomegalovirus exposure and HLA in healthy donors. Turning to the study itself: The platform used for the approximately 130 validation repertoires matched that of the approximately 670 first-cohort repertoires, a later analysis reported.

Method: immunoSEQ multiplex PCR; TCRdb's copy keeps in-frame clones and lacks some. Here the sample spans 120,000 or so clones, roughly 95% being singletons. V gave up 7 bases and J gave up 7 bases; unmatched junction bases: 6. The CDR3 contains 11 residues. CDR1 is DFQATT and CDR2 is SNEGSKA in the germline V gene (reference sequence). Study results and limitations: The listing of 150 to 200 TCR beta chains classed them as cytomegalovirus-associated.

As concerns this clone: Its antigen is not identified.

The TCR was taken from a man aged 18 to 35 in good health and CMV-seronegative. The sample taken for sequencing was PBMCs. The rearrangement joins TRBV20-1 to TRBJ1-2; TRBD1 matches at 7 bases. The CDR3 reads CSVTNRGGYTF. The CDR3 nucleotides are TGCAGTGTTACCAACAGGGGTGGCTACACCTTC.